This T cell receptor beta chain was identified in a study of T-cell memory formation after mild COVID-19. TCRdb processed the 5' RACE reads anew with MiXCR; each CDR3 protein has one entry. The sample shows 110,000 to 150,000 distinct CDR3 sequences, 11% to 15% of them seen only once. This clonotype was seen a few times. The CDR3 is 11 amino acids. Germline V gene lookup returns CDR1 SQVTM and CDR2 ANQGSEA. V dropped 3 bases and J dropped 4 bases, with 4 bases sitting between them. The receptor comes from an adult woman who had mild COVID-19 (a few samples of this study predate the infection). Cell type and time point are not known. V is TRBV29-1 and J is TRBJ2-1, with D hard to call. Specimen: PBMCs or a T cell subset sorted from them (not recorded which). The CDR3 sequence is CSVDAYNEQFF. CDR3 coding DNA: TGCAGCGTTGATGCTTACAATGAGCAGTTCTTC.